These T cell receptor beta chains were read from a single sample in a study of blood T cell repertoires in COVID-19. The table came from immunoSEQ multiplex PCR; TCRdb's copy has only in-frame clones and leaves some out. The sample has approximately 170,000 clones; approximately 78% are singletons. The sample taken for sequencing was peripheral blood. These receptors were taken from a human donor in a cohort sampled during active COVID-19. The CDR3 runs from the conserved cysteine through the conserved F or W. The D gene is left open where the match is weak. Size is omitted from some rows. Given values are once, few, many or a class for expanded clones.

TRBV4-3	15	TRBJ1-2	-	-	CASSQGGDRNYGYTF	TGCGCCAGCAGCCAAGGGGGGGACCGAAACTATGGCTACACCTTC
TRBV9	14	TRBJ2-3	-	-	CASSVTASTDTQYF	TGTGCCAGCAGCGTGACAGCGAGCACAGATACGCAGTATTTT
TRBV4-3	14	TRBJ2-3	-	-	CASGGGAYTDTQYF	TGCGCCAGCGGAGGGGGGGCTTACACAGATACGCAGTATTTT
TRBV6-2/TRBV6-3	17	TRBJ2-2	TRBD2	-	CASSYIGKGLPTGELFF	TGTGCCAGCAGTTACATCGGTAAGGGACTACCCACCGGGGAGCTGTTTTTT
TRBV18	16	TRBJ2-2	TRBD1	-	CASSPRTGADTGELFF	TGTGCCAGCTCACCTCGGACAGGGGCGGACACCGGGGAGCTGTTTTTT
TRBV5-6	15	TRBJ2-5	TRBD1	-	CASSWVGDSQETQYF	TGTGCCAGCAGCTGGGTGGGGGACAGCCAAGAGACCCAGTACTTC
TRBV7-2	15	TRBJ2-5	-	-	CASSHSRASQETQYF	TGTGCCAGCAGCCACTCGAGGGCCTCTCAAGAGACCCAGTACTTC
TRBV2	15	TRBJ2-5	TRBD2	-	CASVGTSGGEETQYF	TGTGCCAGCGTAGGGACTAGCGGGGGGGAAGAGACCCAGTACTTC
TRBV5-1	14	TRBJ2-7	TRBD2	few	CASSLKLAGYEQYF	TGCGCCAGCAGCTTGAAACTAGCGGGATACGAGCAGTACTTC
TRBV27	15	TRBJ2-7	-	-	CASSLASLAGYEQYF	TGTGCCAGCAGTTTAGCCTCGCTAGCTGGCTACGAGCAGTACTTC
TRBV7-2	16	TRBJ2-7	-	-	CASSLIPSTQGYEQYF	TGTGCCAGCAGCTTAATTCCTTCAACACAGGGCTACGAGCAGTACTTC
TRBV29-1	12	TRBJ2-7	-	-	CSVETRLLEQYF	TGCAGCGTTGAAACCAGGTTGCTCGAGCAGTACTTC
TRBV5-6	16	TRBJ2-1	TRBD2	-	CASSLAEEREVDEQFF	TGTGCCAGCAGCTTGGCTGAAGAGCGGGAGGTGGATGAGCAGTTCTTC
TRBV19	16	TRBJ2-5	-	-	CASSIGQRQSQETQYF	TGTGCCAGTAGTATTGGACAGCGGCAGTCACAAGAGACCCAGTACTTC
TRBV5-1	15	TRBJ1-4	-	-	CASSLVGGPGEKLFF	TGCGCCAGCAGCTTGGTCGGGGGTCCCGGGGAAAAACTGTTTTTT
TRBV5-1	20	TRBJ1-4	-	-	CASSLRAVTGNIGANEKLFF	TGCGCCAGCAGCTTGAGGGCAGTAACAGGGAATATTGGGGCTAATGAAAAACTGTTTTTT
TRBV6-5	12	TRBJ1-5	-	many	CASAETGRPQHF	TGTGCCAGCGCCGAAACAGGGCGGCCCCAGCATTTT
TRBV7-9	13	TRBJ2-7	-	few	CASSFSVIREQYF	TGTGCCAGCAGCTTCTCGGTCATCCGCGAGCAGTACTTC
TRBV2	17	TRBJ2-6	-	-	CASDLGQSYSGANVLTF	TGTGCCAGCGACCTTGGACAGTCTTACTCTGGGGCCAACGTCCTGACTTTC
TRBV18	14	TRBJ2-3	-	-	CASYPGVETDTQYF	TGTGCCAGCTACCCAGGGGTTGAAACGGATACGCAGTATTTT
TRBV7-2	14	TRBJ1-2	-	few	CASSSGVPNYGYTF	TGTGCCAGCAGCTCAGGGGTCCCAAACTATGGCTACACCTTC
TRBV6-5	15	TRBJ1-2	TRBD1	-	CASIETGKSRYGYTF	TGTGCCAGCATAGAGACAGGGAAATCTCGCTATGGCTACACCTTC
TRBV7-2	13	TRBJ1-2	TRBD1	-	CASWSGTGSGYTF	TGTGCCAGCTGGTCCGGGACAGGGTCTGGCTACACCTTC
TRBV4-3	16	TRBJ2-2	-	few	CASSQAGRGNTGELFF	TGCGCCAGCAGCCAAGCAGGGCGAGGAAACACCGGGGAGCTGTTTTTT
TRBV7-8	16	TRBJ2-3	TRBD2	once	CASSLRSGGSTDTQYF	TGTGCCAGCAGCTTAAGGTCGGGGGGAAGCACAGATACGCAGTATTTT
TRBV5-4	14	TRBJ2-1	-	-	CASSLSGIGDEQFF	TGTGCCAGCAGCTTGTCGGGTATCGGGGATGAGCAGTTCTTC
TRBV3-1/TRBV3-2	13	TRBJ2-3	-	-	CASSKTGKDTQYF	TGTGCCAGCAGCAAAACAGGGAAAGATACGCAGTATTTT
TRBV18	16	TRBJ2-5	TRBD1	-	CASSRRTGGSQETQYF	TGTGCCAGCTCACGCCGGACAGGGGGGTCCCAAGAGACCCAGTACTTC
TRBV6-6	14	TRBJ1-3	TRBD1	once	CASITTGGGNTIYF	TGTGCCAGCATTACCACAGGGGGCGGAAACACCATATATTTT
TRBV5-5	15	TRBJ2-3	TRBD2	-	CASSLVPSGRDTQYF	TGTGCCAGCAGCTTGGTTCCTAGCGGGAGGGATACGCAGTATTTT
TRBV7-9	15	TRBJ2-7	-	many	CASSSAEPGVYEQYF	TGTGCCAGCAGCTCGGCGGAACCCGGAGTTTACGAGCAGTACTTC
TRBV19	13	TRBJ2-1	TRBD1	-	CASRDRGLNEQFF	TGTGCCAGCCGGGACAGGGGTCTCAATGAGCAGTTCTTC